This TCR beta chain appears in the sequencing data of a study of human T cells and chemical hapten exposure. The overall study: Minor volume differences among pooled libraries chiefly drove per-sample TCR yield variation. The study's findings and limits: There was no change with DPC sensitization in TCRs above 1 in 1000 frequency.

V was clipped by 5 bases and J by 4 bases, with 6 bases between them. The V gene's germline CDR1 is SEHNR and CDR2 FQNEAQ (reference sequence). The CDR3 has 12 amino acids. This clonotype was recorded at least ten times. Its antigen is as yet unknown. TCRdb called the RACE reads again in MiXCR, with one record for every CDR3 protein. The repertoire includes some 350,000 distinct CDR3 sequences, roughly 6.9% of them detected once, and approximately 8% sits in the top ten. Time point meaning: patch test 1, 2 weeks after DPC sensitization. Treatment defined: therapeutic diphenylcyclopropenone sensitization with weekly scalp DPC.

The sequence derives from a woman aged 18-35 years with alopecia areata. Some clones in this sample may be carry-over from other donors' samples. The rearrangement uses TRBV7-9 and TRBJ1-5; D not certain. This material consisted of whole blood, taken in connection with sensitization to the hapten diphenylcyclopropenone (DPC). CDR3 DNA sequence: TGTGCCAGCAGCGAGCTTAATCAGCCCCAGCATTTT. It encodes CASSELNQPQHF.